This T cell receptor (beta chain) was sequenced during a study of control samples from healthy donors and cancer patients. Germline CDR1 and CDR2: SGHRS and YFSETQ. This CDR3 contains 14 residues. The junction had 2 bases not matched to a gene; V was cut back by 2 bases and J by 3 bases. Repertoires were generated with immunoSEQ multiplex PCR, while TCRdb's copy carries only in-frame clones and drops some. The sample has approximately 180,000 clones, 94% seen once. The chain carries TRBV5-1 and TRBJ2-3, with TRBD2 matching 8 bases. The source is a woman younger than 35 in good health. Sequencing used blood. CDR3 coding DNA: TGCGCCAGCAGCTTCGCGGGGGGAACAGATACGCAGTATTTT. Its translation: CASSFAGGTDTQYF.